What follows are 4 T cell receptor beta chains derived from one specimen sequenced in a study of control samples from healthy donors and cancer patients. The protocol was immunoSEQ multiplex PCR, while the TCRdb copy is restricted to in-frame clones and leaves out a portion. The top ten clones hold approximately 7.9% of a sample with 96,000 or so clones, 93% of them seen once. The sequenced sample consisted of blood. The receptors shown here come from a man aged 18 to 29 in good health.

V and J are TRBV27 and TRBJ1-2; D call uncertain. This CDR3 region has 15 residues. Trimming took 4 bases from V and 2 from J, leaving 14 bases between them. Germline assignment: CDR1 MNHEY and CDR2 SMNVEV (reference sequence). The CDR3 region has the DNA TGTGCCAGCAGTTCGGGAGTATCGGCCAACTATGGCTACACCTTC. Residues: CASSSGVSANYGYTF.

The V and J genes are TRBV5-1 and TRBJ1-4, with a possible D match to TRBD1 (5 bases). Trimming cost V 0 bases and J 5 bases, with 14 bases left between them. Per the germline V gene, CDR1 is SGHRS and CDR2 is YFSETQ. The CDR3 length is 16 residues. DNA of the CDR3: TGCGCCAGCAGCTTGGCTTTTCACAGGCCCAATGAAAAACTGTTTTTT. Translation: CASSLAFHRPNEKLFF. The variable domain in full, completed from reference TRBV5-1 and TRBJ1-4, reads KAGVTQTPRYLIKTRGQQVTLSCSPISGHRSVSWYQQTPGQGLQFLFEYFSETQRNKGNFPGRFSGRQFSNSRSEMNVSTLELGDSALYLCASSLAFHRPNEKLFFGSGTQLSVL.

The CDR3 bases are TGTGCCAGCTCACCTTACAGGACAGGGGACGGAAACACCATATATTTT. It encodes CASSPYRTGDGNTIYF. The chain is built from TRBV18 and TRBJ1-3, with 9 bases aligning to TRBD1. Germline assignment: CDR1 KGHSH and CDR2 LQKENI. J was trimmed by 4 bases and V by 3 bases; bases with no gene match: 7. CDR3 length: 16 residues.

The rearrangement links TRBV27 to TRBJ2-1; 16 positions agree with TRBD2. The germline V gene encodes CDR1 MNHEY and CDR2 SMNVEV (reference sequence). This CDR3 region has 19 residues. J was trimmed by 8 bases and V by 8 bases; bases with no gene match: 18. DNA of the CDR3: TGTGCCAGCGTCGGATCGGGACTAGCGGGAGGGCCCCTCACGGATGAGCAGTTCTTC. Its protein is CASVGSGLAGGPLTDEQFF.